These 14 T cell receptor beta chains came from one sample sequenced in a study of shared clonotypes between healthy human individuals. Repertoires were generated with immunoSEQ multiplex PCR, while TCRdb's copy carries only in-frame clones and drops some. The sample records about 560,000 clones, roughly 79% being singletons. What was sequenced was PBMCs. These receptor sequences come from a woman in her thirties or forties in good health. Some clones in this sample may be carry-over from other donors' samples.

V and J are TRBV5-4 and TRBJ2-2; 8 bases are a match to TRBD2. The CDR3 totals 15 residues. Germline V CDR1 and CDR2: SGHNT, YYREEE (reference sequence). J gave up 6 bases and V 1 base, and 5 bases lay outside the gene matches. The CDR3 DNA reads TGTGCCAGCAGCTTGACCGCGGGAGGAGCCGGGGAGCTGTTTTTT. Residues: CASSLTAGGAGELFF.

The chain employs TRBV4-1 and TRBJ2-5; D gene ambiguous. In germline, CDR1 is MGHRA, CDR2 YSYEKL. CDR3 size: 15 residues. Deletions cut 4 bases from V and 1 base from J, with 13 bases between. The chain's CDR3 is CASSPTGGIQETQYF. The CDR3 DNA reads TGCGCCAGCAGCCCGACGGGCGGAATCCAAGAGACCCAGTACTTC.

CDR3 DNA: TGTGCCAGCAGCGTAGACCTTCTTCGTTCAGGTACTGAAGCTTTCTTT. Its translation is CASSVDLLRSGTEAFF. V usage is TRBV9 and J usage is TRBJ1-1; D not resolved. The CDR3 has 16 amino acids. From germline, CDR1 is SGDLS and CDR2 YYNGEE. Trimming left V 0 bases short and J 5 bases short, with 17 bases between.

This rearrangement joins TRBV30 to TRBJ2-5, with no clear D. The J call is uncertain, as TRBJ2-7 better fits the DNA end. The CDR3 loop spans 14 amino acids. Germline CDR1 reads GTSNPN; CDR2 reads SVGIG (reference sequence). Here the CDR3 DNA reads TGTGCCTGGACCTCCGGGCCCCTTAACTACGAGCAGTACTTC. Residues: CAWTSGPLNYEQYF.

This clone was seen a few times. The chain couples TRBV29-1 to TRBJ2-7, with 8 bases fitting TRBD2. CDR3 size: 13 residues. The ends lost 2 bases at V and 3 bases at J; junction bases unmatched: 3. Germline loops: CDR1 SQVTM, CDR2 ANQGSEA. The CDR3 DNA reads TGCAGCGTTGAAACTAGCGGAGACTACGAGCAGTACTTC. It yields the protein CSVETSGDYEQYF.

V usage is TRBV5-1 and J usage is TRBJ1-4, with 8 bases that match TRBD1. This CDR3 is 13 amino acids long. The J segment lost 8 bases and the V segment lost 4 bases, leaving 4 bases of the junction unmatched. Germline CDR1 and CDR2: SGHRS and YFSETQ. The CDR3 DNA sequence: TGCGCCAGCAGCCGACGACAGGGGGAAAAACTGTTTTTT. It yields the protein CASSRRQGEKLFF.

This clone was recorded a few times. DNA of the CDR3: TGTGCCAGCAGCGCTGGACAGGGGGCTATCGAGCAGTACTTC. It is translated as CASSAGQGAIEQYF. The chain combines TRBV5-4 with TRBJ2-7; 11 positions match TRBD1. After removal of 4 bases from V and 6 bases from J, the junction contained 6 bases not matched to a gene. CDR1 and CDR2 (germline): SGHNT, YYREEE (reference sequence). The CDR3 consists of 14 residues.

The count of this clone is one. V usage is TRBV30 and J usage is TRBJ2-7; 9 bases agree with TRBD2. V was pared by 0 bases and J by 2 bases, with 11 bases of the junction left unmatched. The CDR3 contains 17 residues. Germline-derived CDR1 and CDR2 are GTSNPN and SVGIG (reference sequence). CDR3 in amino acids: CAWSVPLGAGGPYEQYF. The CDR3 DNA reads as TGTGCCTGGAGTGTACCCCTAGGGGCGGGAGGGCCCTACGAGCAGTACTTC.

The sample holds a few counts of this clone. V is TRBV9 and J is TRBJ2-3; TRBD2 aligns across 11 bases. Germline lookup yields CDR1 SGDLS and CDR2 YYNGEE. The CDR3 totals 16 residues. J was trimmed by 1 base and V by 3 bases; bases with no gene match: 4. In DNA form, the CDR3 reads TGTGCCAGCAGCGGCTTAGCGGGAGGGGGCACAGATACGCAGTATTTT. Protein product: CASSGLAGGGTDTQYF. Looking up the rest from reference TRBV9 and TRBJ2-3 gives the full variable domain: DSGVTQTPKHLITATGQRVTLRCSPRSGDLSVYWYQQSLDQGLQFLIQYYNGEERAKGNILERFSAQQFPDLHSELNLSSLELGDSALYFCASSGLAGGGTDTQYFGPGTRLTVL.

Here the CDR3 reads CASSLDFLSSGANVLTF. DNA for the CDR3: TGTGCCAGCAGCTTAGACTTTCTCAGCTCTGGGGCCAACGTCCTGACTTTC. The chain is built from TRBV5-6 and TRBJ2-6; no firm D call. The CDR3 covers 17 residues. V lost 2 bases to trimming and J lost 0 bases, with 12 bases between them. Germline V gives CDR1 SGHDT, CDR2 YYEEEE.

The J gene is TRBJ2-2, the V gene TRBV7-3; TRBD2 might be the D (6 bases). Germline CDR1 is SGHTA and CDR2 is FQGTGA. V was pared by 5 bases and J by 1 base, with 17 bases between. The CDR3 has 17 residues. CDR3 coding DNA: TGTGCCAGCAGCCATAACCCCCCCGGGGGGAACACCGGGGAGCTGTTTTTT. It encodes CASSHNPPGGNTGELFF.

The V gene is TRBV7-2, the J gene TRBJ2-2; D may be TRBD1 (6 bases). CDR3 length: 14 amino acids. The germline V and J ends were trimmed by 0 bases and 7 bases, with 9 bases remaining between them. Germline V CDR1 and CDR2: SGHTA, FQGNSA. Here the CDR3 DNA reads TGTGCCAGCAGCTTAGCGGGGGCACTCGGGGAGCTGTTTTTT. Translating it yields CASSLAGALGELFF. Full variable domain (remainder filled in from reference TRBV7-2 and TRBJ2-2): GAGVSQSPSNKVTEKGKDVELRCDPISGHTALYWYRQSLGQGLEFLIYFQGNSAPDKSGLPSDRFSAERTGGSVSTLTIQRTQQEDSAVYLCASSLAGALGELFFGEGSRLTVL.

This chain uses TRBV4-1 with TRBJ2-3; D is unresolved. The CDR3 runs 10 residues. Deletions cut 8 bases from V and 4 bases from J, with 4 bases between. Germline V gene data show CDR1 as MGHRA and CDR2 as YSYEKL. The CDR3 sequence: CASGADTQYF. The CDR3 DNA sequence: TGCGCCAGCGGGGCAGATACGCAGTATTTT.

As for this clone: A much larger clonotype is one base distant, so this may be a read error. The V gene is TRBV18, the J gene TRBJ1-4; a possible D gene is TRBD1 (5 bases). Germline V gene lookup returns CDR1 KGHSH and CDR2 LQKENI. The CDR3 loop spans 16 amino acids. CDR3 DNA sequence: TGTGCCAGCTCACCACAGACGGGGGTTTTCGGTGAAAAACTGCTTTTT. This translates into CASSPQTGVFGEKLLF.